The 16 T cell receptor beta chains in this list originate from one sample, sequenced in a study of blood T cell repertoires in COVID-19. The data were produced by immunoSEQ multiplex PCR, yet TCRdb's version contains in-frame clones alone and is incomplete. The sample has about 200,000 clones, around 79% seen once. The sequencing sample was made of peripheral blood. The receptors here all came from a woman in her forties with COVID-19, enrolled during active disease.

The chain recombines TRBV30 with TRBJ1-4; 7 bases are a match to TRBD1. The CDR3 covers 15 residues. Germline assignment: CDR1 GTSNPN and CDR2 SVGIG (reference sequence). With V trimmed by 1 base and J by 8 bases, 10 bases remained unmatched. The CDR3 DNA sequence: TGTGCCTGGAGTGCAGACAGGGCGTCCGGAGAAAAACTGTTTTTT. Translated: CAWSADRASGEKLFF.

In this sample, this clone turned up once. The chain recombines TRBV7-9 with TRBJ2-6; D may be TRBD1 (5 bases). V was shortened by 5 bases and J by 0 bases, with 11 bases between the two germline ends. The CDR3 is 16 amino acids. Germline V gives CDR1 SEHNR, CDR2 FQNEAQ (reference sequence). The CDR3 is CASSIRQRSGANVLTF. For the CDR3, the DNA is TGTGCCAGCAGCATACGACAGCGCTCTGGGGCCAACGTCCTGACTTTC. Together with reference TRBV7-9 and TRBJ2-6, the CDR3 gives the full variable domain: DTGVSQNPRHKITKRGQNVTFRCDPISEHNRLYWYRQTLGQGPEFLTYFQNEAQLEKSRLLSDRFSAERPKGSFSTLEIQRTEQGDSAMYLCASSIRQRSGANVLTFGAGSRLTVL.

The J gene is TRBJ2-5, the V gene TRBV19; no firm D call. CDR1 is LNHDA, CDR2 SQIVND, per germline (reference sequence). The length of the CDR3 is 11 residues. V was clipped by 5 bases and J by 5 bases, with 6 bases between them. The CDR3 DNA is TGTGCCAGTAGTTCTTTGGAGACCCAGTACTTC. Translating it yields CASSSLETQYF.

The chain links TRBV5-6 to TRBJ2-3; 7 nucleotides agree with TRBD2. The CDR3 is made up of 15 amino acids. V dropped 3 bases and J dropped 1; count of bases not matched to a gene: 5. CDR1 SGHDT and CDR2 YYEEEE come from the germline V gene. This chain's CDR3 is CASSSGGEGTDTQYF. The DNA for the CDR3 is TGTGCCAGCAGCTCGGGGGGTGAGGGCACAGATACGCAGTATTTT.

CDR3 DNA sequence: TGTGCCAGCAGCTTAGCGCCAGGGAATAATGAGCAGTTCTTC. Protein product: CASSLAPGNNEQFF. The rearrangement joins TRBV11-2 to TRBJ2-1; maybe TRBD1 (5 bases). Germline CDR1 SGHAT, CDR2 FQNNGV. The CDR3 length is 14 residues. Between the trimmed V and J ends, which lost 1 base and 7 bases, there was a span of 11 bases. Supplemented by reference TRBV11-2 and TRBJ2-1, the full variable domain reads EAGVAQSPRYKIIEKRQSVAFWCNPISGHATLYWYQQILGQGPKLLIQFQNNGVVDDSQLPKDRFSAERLKGVDSTLKIQPAKLEDSAVYLCASSLAPGNNEQFFGPGTRLTVL.

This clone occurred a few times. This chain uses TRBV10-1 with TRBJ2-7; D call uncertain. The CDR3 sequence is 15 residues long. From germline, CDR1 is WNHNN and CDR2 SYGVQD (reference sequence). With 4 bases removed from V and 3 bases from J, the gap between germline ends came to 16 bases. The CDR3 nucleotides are TGCGCCAGCAGTGGTAGCACCCGCTCGGGCTACGAGCAGTACTTC. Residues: CASSGSTRSGYEQYF.

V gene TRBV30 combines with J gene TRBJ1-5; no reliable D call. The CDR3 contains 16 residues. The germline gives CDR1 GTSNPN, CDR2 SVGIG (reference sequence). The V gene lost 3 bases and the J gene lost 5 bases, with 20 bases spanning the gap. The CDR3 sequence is CAWSALGPLGDQPQHF. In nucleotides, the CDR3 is TGTGCCTGGAGCGCCTTAGGCCCCCTAGGAGATCAGCCCCAGCATTTT.

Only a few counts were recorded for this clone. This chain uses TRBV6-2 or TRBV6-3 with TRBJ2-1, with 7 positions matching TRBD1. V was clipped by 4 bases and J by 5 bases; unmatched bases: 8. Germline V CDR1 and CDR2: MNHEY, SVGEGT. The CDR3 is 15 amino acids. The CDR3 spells CASSSRGLSNNEQFF. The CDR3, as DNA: TGTGCCAGCAGTTCGAGGGGGCTTAGTAACAATGAGCAGTTCTTC.

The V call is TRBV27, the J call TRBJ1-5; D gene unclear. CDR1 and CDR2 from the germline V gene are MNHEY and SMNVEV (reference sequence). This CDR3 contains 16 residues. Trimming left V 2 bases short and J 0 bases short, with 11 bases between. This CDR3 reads CASSLRRANSNQPQHF. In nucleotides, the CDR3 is TGTGCCAGCAGTTTAAGGAGGGCTAATAGCAATCAGCCCCAGCATTTT.

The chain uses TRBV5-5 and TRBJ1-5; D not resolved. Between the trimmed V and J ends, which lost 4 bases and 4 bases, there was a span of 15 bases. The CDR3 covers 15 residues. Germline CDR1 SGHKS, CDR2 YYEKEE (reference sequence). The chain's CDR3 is CASSEAPSGNQPQHF. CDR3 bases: TGTGCCAGCAGCGAGGCTCCTTCGGGGAATCAGCCCCAGCATTTT.

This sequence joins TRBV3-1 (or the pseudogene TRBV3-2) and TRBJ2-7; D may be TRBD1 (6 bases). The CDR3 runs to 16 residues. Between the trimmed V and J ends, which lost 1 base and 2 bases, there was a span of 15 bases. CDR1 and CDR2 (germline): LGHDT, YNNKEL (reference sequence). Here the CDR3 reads CASSQVRTAVPYEQYF. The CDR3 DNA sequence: TGTGCCAGCAGCCAAGTCCGGACAGCTGTACCCTACGAGCAGTACTTC.

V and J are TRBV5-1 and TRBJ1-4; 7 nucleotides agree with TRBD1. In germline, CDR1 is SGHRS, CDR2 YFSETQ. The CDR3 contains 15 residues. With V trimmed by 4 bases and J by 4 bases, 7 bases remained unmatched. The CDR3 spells CASSTFQGGNEKLFF. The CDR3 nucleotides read TGCGCCAGCAGCACCTTTCAGGGGGGTAATGAAAAACTGTTTTTT.

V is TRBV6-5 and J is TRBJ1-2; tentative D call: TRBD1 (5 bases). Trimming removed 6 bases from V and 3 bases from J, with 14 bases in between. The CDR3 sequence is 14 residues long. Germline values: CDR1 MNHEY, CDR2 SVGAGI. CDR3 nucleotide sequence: TGTGCCAGCAGCGCTCAAGGACACTACTATGGCTACACCTTC. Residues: CASSAQGHYYGYTF.

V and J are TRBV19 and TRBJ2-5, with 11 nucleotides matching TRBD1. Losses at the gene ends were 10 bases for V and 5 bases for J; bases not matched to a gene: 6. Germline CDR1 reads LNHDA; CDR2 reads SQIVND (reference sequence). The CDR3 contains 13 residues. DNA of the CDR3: TGTGCCACCCGGGACAGGGGGGATGAGACCCAGTACTTC. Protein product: CATRDRGDETQYF.

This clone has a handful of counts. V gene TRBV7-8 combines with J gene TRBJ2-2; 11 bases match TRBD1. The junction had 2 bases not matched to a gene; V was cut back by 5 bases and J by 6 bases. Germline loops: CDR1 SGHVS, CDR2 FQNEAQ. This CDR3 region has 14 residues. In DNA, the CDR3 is TGTGCCAGCAGCGGACAGGGGGCGTCCGGGGAGCTGTTTTTT. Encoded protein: CASSGQGASGELFF.

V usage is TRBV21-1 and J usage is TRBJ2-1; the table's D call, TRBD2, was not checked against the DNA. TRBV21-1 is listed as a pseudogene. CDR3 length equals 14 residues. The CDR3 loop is CASSKARNGDEQFF. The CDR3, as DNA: TGTGCCAGCAGCAAAGCGCGGAACGGGGATGAGCAGTTCTTC.